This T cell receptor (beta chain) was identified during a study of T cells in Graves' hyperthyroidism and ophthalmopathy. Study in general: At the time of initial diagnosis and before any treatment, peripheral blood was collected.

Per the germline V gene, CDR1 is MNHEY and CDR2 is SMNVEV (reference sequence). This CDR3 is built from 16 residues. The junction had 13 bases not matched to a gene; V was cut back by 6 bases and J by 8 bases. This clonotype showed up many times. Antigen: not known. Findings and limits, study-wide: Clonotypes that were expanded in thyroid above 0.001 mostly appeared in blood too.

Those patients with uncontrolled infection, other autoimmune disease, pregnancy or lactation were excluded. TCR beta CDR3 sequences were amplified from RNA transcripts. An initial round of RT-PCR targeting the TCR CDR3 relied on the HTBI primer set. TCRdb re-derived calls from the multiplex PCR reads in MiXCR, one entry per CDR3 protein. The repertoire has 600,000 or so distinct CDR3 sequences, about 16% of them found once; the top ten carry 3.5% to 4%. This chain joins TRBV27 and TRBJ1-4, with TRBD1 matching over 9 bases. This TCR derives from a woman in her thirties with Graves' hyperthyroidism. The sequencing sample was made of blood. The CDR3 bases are TGTGCCAGCAGACCCATCTGGACAGGGGATGGCGAAAAACTGTTTTTT. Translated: CASRPIWTGDGEKLFF. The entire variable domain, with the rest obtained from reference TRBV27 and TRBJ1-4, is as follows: EAQVTQNPRYLITVTGKKLTVTCSQNMNHEYMSWYRQDPGLGLRQIYYSMNVEVTDKGDVPEGYKVSRKEKRNFPLILESPSPNQTSLYFCASRPIWTGDGEKLFFGSGTQLSVL.